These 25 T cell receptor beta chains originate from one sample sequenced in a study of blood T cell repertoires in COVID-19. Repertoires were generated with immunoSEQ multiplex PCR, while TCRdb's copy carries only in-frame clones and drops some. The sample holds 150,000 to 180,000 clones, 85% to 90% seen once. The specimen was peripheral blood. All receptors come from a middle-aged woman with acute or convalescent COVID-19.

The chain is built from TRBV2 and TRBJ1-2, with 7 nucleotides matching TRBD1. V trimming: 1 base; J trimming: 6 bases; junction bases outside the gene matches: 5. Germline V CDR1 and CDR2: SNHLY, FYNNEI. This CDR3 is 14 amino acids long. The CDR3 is CASSEDRGYNGYTF. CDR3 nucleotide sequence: TGTGCCAGCAGTGAAGACAGGGGATATAATGGCTACACCTTC.

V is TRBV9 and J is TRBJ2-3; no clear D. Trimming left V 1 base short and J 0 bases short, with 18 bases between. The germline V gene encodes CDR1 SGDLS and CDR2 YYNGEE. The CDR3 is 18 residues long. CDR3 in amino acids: CASSVCRVDNSSTDTQYF. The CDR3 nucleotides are TGTGCCAGCAGCGTATGCCGCGTAGATAATTCTAGCACAGATACGCAGTATTTT.

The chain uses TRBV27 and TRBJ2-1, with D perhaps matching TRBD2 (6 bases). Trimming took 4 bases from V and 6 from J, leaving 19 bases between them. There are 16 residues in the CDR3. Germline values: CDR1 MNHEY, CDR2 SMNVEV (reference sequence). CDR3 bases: TGTGCCAGCAGTTGGGGTGGGGGGAGTAGTGGCAATGAGCAGTTCTTC. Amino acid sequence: CASSWGGGSSGNEQFF.

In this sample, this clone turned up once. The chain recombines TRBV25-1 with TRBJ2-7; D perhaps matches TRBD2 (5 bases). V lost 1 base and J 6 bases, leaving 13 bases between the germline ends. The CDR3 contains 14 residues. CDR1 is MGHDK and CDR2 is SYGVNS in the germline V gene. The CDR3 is CASSESRGEGEQYF. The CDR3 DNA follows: TGTGCCAGCAGTGAATCTCGGGGTGAGGGCGAGCAGTACTTC.

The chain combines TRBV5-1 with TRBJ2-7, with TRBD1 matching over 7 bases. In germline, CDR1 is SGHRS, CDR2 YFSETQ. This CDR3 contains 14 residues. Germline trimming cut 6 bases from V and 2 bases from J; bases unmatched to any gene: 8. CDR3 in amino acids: CASKGFQGAYEQYF. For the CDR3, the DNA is TGCGCCAGCAAGGGGTTTCAGGGGGCCTACGAGCAGTACTTC.

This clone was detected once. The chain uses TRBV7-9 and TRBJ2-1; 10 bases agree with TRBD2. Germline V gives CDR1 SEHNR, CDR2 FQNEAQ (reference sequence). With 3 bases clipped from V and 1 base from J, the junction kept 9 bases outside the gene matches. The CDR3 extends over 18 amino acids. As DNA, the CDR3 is TGTGCCAGCAGCTTTGCGGGACTAGCGATTAGTTCCTACAATGAGCAGTTCTTC. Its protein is CASSFAGLAISSYNEQFF.

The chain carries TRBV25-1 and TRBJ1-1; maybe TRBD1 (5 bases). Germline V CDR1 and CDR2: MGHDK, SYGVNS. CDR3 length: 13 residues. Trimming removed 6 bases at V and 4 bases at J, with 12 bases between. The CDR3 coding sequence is TGTGCCAGCAGATCAACAGGCGGCACTGAAGCTTTCTTT. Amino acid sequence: CASRSTGGTEAFF.

As DNA, the CDR3 is TGTGCCAGCAGCTTGAGGAGACAGGAGAATGAGCCCCAGCATTTT. Its translation is CASSLRRQENEPQHF. The chain is built from TRBV7-8 and TRBJ1-5; tentative D call: TRBD1 (6 bases). The germline V and J ends were trimmed by 3 bases and 8 bases, with 17 bases remaining between them. This CDR3 has 15 residues. Germline values: CDR1 SGHVS, CDR2 FQNEAQ.

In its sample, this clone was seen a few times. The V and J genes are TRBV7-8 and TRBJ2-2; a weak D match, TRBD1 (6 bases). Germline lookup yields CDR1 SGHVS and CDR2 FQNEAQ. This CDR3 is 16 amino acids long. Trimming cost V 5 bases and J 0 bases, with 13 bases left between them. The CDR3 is CASSKTGTTNTGELFF. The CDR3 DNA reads TGTGCCAGCAGCAAAACCGGGACAACGAACACCGGGGAGCTGTTTTTT.

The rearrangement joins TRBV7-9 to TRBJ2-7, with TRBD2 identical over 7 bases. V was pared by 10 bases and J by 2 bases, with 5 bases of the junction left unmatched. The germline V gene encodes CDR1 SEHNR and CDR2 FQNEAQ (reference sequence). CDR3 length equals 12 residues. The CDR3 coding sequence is TGTGCCACACTTGGGGGGGCCTACGAGCAGTACTTC. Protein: CATLGGAYEQYF.

The CDR3 DNA sequence: TGTGCCAGCAGCCCTAATACAGGAGAGACCCAGTACTTC. This sequence encodes CASSPNTGETQYF. The chain couples TRBV11-3 to TRBJ2-5; D possibly corresponds to TRBD1 (5 bases). CDR3 length: 13 amino acids. V gave up 5 bases and J gave up 4 bases, with 11 bases separating them. Germline V gene sequence: CDR1 SGHNT, CDR2 YENEEA.

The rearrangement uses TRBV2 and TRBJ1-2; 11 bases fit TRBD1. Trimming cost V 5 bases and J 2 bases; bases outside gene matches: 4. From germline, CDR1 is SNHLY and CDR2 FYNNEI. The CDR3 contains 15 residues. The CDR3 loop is CASSRGQGANYGYTF. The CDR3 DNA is TGTGCCAGCAGTAGAGGACAGGGGGCGAACTATGGCTACACCTTC.

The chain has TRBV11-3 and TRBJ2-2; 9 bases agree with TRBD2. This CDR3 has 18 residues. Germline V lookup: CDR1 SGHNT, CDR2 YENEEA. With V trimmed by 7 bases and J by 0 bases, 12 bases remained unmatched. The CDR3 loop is CASIRQRGAFTNTGELFF. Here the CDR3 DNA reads TGTGCCAGCATTAGGCAGCGGGGGGCCTTCACGAACACCGGGGAGCTGTTTTTT. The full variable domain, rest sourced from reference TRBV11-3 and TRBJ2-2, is EAGVVQSPRYKIIEKKQPVAFWCNPISGHNTLYWYLQNLGQGPELLIRYENEEAVDDSQLPKDRFSAERLKGVDSTLKIQPAELGDSAVYLCASIRQRGAFTNTGELFFGEGSRLTVL.

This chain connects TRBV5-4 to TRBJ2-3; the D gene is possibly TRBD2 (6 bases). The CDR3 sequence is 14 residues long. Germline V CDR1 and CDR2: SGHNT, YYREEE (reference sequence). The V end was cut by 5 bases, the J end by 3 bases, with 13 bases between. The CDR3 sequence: CASSDGGGTDTQYF. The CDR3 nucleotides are TGTGCCAGCAGTGACGGGGGTGGGACAGATACGCAGTATTTT.

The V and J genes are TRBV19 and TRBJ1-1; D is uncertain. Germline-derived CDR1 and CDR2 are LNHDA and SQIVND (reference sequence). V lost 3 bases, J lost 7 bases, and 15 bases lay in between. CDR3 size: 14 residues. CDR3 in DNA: TGTGCCAGTAGTATCGGCGGAGCTAACGGTGAAGCTTTCTTT. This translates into CASSIGGANGEAFF.

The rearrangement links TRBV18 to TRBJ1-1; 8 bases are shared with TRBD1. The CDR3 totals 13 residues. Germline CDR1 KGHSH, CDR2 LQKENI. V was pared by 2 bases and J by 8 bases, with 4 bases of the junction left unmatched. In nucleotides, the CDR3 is TGTGCCAGCTCACCAGGACAGGGAGGGGAAGCTTTCTTT. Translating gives CASSPGQGGEAFF.

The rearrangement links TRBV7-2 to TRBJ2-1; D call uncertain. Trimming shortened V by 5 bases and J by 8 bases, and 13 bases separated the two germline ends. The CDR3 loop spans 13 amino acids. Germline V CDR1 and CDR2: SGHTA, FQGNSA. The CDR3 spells CASSETPVDEQFF. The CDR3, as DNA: TGTGCCAGCAGCGAGACACCGGTTGATGAGCAGTTCTTC.

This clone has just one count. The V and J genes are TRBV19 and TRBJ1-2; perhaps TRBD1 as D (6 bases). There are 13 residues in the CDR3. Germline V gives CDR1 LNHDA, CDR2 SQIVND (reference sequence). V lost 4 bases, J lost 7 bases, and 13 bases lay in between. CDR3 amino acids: CASSNGGAGGYTF. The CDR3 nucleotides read TGTGCCAGTAGTAATGGGGGCGCAGGTGGCTACACCTTC.

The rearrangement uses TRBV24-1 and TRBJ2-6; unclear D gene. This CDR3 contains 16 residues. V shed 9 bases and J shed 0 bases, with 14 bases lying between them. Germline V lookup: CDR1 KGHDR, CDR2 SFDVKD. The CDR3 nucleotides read TGTGCCACCTCTCCCCACAGTACCTCTGGGGCCAACGTCCTGACTTTC. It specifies CATSPHSTSGANVLTF.

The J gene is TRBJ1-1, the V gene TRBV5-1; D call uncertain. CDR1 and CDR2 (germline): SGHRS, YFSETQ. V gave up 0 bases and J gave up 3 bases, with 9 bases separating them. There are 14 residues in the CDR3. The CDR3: CASSLVPGDTEAFF. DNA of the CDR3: TGCGCCAGCAGCTTGGTTCCGGGTGACACTGAAGCTTTCTTT.

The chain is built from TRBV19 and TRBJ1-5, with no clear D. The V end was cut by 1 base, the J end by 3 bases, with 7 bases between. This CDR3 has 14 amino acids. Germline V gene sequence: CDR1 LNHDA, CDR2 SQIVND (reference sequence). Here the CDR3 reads CASSIGGFNQPQHF. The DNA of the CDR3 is TGTGCCAGTAGTATAGGAGGGTTCAATCAGCCCCAGCATTTT.

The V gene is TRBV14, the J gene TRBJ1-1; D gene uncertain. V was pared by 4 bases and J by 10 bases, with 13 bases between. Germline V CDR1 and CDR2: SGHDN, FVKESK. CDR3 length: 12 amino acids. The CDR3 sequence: CASSLLDGRAFF. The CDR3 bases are TGTGCCAGCAGCCTCCTAGACGGTAGAGCTTTCTTT.

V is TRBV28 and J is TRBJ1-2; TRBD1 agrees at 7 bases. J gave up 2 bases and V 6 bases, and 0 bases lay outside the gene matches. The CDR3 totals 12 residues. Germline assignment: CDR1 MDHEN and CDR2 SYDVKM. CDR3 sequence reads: CASRQGNYGYTF. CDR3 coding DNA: TGTGCCAGCAGACAGGGGAACTATGGCTACACCTTC.

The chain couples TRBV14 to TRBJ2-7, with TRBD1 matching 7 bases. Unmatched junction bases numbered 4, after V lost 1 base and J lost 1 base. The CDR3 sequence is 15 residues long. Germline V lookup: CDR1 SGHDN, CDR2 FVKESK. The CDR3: CASSQGQGGSYEQYF. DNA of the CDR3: TGTGCCAGCAGCCAAGGACAGGGCGGGTCCTACGAGCAGTACTTC.

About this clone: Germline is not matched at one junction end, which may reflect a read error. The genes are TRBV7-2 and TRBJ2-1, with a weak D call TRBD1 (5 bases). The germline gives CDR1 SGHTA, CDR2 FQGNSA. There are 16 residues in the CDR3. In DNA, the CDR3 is TGTGCCAGCAGCTTAGGGTGGGGCCCCTCCCACAATGAGCAGTTCTTC. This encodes CASSLGWGPSHNEQFF.